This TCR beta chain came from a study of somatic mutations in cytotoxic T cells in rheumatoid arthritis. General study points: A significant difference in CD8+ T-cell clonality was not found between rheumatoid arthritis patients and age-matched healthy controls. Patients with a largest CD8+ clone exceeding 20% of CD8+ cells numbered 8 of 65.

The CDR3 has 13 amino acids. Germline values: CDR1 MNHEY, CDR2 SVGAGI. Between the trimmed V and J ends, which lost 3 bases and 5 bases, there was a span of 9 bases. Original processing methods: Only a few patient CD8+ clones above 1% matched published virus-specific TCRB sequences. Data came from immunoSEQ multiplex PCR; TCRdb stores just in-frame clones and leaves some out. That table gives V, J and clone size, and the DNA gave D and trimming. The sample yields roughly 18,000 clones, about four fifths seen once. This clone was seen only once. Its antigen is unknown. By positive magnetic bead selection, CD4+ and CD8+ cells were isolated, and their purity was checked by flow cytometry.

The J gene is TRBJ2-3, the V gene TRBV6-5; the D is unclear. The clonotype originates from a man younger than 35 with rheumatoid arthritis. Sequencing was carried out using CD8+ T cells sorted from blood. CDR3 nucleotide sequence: TGTGCCAGCAGTTATCGAACTATAGATACGCAGTATTTT. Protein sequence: CASSYRTIDTQYF.